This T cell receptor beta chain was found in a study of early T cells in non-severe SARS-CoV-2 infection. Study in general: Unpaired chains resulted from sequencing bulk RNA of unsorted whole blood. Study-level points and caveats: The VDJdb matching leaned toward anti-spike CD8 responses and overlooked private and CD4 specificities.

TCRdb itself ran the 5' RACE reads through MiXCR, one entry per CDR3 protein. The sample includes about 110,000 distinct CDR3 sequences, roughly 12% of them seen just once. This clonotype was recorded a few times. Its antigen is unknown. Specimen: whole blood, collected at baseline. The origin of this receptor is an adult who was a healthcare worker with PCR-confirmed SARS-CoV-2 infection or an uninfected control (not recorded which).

The CDR3 is CSVSGTSMTDTQYF. The CDR3 coding sequence is TGCAGCGTATCCGGCACTTCTATGACAGATACGCAGTATTTT. V gene TRBV29-1 combines with J gene TRBJ2-3, with D uncertain. V was pared by 6 bases and J by 3 bases, with 16 bases between. Germline loops: CDR1 SQVTM, CDR2 ANQGSEA. The CDR3 contains 14 residues.